This T cell receptor (beta chain) was captured in a study of shared clonotypes between healthy human individuals (dated by TCRdb to the early 2020s). As for the study more broadly: Three men and two women, aged 18 to 49 years, made up the cohort. Blood TCR repertoires of several healthy adults were deeply sequenced to estimate repertoire size and the extent of clonotype sharing between individuals. Between about 0.94 and 8.9 billion PBMCs per donor were obtained by leukapheresis. To increase sequencing depth and limit assay-specific biases, TCR repertoire library preparation and sequencing were carried out by different laboratories using diverse techniques.

V is shortened by 7 bases, J by 2 bases, and the region joining them spans 15 bases. CDR1 and CDR2, looked up from the germline V gene, are MDHEN and SYDVKM. Taken from cysteine to phenylalanine, the CDR3 has 14 residues. The DNA shown is the 42-base CDR3, in frame from base 1. Using the deep immunoSEQ assay, multiplex PCR amplified TCR CDR3 regions from genomic DNA. Genomic DNA extracted from each cell subset was distributed evenly over all wells of several immunoSEQ 96-well plates, and each plate served as one replicate. For unsorted PBMC, each replicate PCR was loaded with approximately 0.3 ug genomic DNA, equivalent to roughly 33,000 T cell genomes. Genomic DNA from unsorted PBMC was sequenced over ten immunoSEQ deep assay plates. Purified libraries were quantified with a Qubit 3.0 fluorometer, sized on a Bioanalyzer 2100, and re-quantified with the KAPA Library Quantification kit. Every immunoSEQ 96-well plate was sequenced on a separate single-read 150-cycle Illumina NextSeq 550 flow cell. Per the original workflow: Because the immunoSEQ output included only junctional sequences and no quality scores, the filtering could not be the same as the filtering used for full-length reads. To assign V/J genes and CDR3, sequences were annotated against IMGT germline references using PyIR, a Python wrapper for IgBLAST v1.9. Reads were filtered out if the reads had weak V/J assignments (E-value above 1e-6), no CDR3, stop codons, out-of-frame junctions, or ambiguous translated residues. V3J clonotypes were defined as sequences sharing the same inferred V gene, J gene, and CDR3 amino acid sequence. The percentage overlap between two repertoires was calculated by dividing the number of shared unique clonotypes by the size of the smaller repertoire. RTK rarefaction, the Chao1 estimator, and Recon v2.1 estimates of unobserved clonotypes were used to assess repertoire richness. TCRdb carries this immuneACCESS record with in-frame sequences only. Its versions omit some clonotypes, under half of them owing to an unresolved V gene in the studies checked, with the rest unexplained. V and J calls and clone size come straight from that table; D and trimming were deduced from the DNA. This sample has some 500,000 clones in its table, and 79% of those were observed once. The ten largest clones add up to approximately 12% of the sample.

Details on this clone: Its antigen has not been determined. Nothing much larger sits one base from this clone, and base qualities are not available.

What the authors observed across the whole study: Pairwise subsampling indicated that sequencing depth was expected to affect the degree of clonotype sharing among donors. Sampling was limited to blood, and TCR repertoires in tissue likely differ from TCR repertoires in blood. Because the study included only a small number of donors, the genetic and exposure-history diversity represented was limited.

Healthy HIV-negative adults with no recently reported acute infections or vaccinations were included as donors. Only Caucasian adults living in Nashville, Tennessee, USA were represented among the donors. For unsorted samples, roughly 81 million PBMCs were counted and genomic DNA was extracted with the QIAamp DNA Blood Mini kit. After blood collection by leukapheresis, PBMCs were isolated using Ficoll-Histopaque density gradient centrifugation and then cryopreserved in the vapor phase of liquid nitrogen. The receptor's source is a woman in her forties in good health. Some clones in this sample may be carry-over from other donors' samples. The V and J segments used are TRBV28 and TRBJ2-7; no D segment can be confidently identified. Sequencing used PBMCs. The CDR3 region has the sequence CASKGGPSPYEQYF. The nucleotide sequence reads TGTGCCAGCAAGGGTGGCCCGTCACCCTACGAGCAGTACTTC.